This TCR beta chain was observed in a study of blood T cell repertoires in COVID-19. Whole-study context: The cDNA or gDNA used as material had been derived from T cells, B-cell-depleted T cells, or PBMCs.

The V end was cut by 0 bases, the J end by 2 bases, with 13 bases between. This CDR3 is built from 16 residues. CDR1 and CDR2 (germline): SGHRS, YFSETQ. In the authors' workflow: For nucleated cells, counts were estimated from reference gene primer amplification. The data were produced by immunoSEQ multiplex PCR, yet TCRdb's version contains in-frame clones alone and is incomplete. That table supplies the V and J calls and clone size; D and trimming were determined from the DNA. The sample shows 30,000 or so clones, 80% to 90% of them seen only once. This clone came up once. Material for sequencing was peripheral blood. The chain is built from TRBV5-1 and TRBJ2-3, with a possible D match to TRBD2 (6 bases). This clonotype was sampled from a man older than 75 with acute or convalescent COVID-19. The CDR3 spells CASSLEGRGPTDTQYF. CDR3 in DNA: TGCGCCAGCAGCTTGGAGGGGCGGGGCCCCACAGATACGCAGTATTTT.